One sample yielded the 19 T cell receptor beta chains listed below, sequenced in a study of blood T cell repertoires in COVID-19. Data came from immunoSEQ multiplex PCR; TCRdb stores just in-frame clones and leaves some out. The data show approximately 61,000 clones, approximately 80% seen once. The sequenced material came from peripheral blood. Every receptor here comes from a man between 65 and 85 years old with acute or convalescent COVID-19.

The chain carries TRBV10-3 and TRBJ2-3, with 7 bases aligning to TRBD1. The CDR3 is 14 residues long. J was trimmed by 2 bases and V by 6 bases; bases with no gene match: 5. Germline V CDR1 and CDR2: ENHRY, SYGVKD. CDR3 nucleotides: TGTGCCATCAGGGGGACAGAAACCACAGATACGCAGTATTTT. Amino acid sequence: CAIRGTETTDTQYF.

The rearrangement joins TRBV2 to TRBJ1-2, with a possible D match to TRBD1 (6 bases). The CDR3 contains 14 residues. Germline CDR1 SNHLY, CDR2 FYNNEI. The V gene lost 1 base and the J gene lost 8 bases, with 14 bases spanning the gap. Here the CDR3 DNA reads TGTGCCAGCAGTGAAGAAACAGGGTTCCACGGCTACACCTTC. Its protein product is CASSEETGFHGYTF. Full variable domain (rest looked up from reference TRBV2 and TRBJ1-2): EPEVTQTPSHQVTQMGQEVILRCVPISNHLYFYWYRQILGQKVEFLVSFYNNEISEKSEIFDDQFSVERPDGSNFTLKIRSTKLEDSAMYFCASSEETGFHGYTFGSGTRLTVV.

The rearrangement joins TRBV6-5 to TRBJ1-1; 10 bases line up with TRBD1. V gave up 2 bases and J gave up 7 bases; unmatched junction bases: 10. Germline CDR1 and CDR2: MNHEY and SVGAGI. CDR3 length equals 16 residues. CDR3 coding DNA: TGTGCCAGCAGTTACGATCCGACAGGGGGCGCTTATGAAGCTTTCTTT. This translates into CASSYDPTGGAYEAFF.

This chain joins TRBV18 and TRBJ1-5; the match to TRBD1 covers 7 bases. CDR1 and CDR2 from the germline V gene are KGHSH and LQKENI. The CDR3 is made up of 13 amino acids. J was trimmed by 5 bases and V by 5 bases; bases with no gene match: 3. CDR3 nucleotides: TGTGCCAGCTCATCACAGGGGTATCAGCCCCAGCATTTT. Its protein is CASSSQGYQPQHF.

The rearrangement links TRBV7-9 to TRBJ2-5; 10 bases align to TRBD1. J lost 5 bases, V lost 5 bases, and 8 bases had no gene match. Germline lookup yields CDR1 SEHNR and CDR2 FQNEAQ (reference sequence). The length of the CDR3 is 15 residues. The CDR3 protein is CASSRRQGAGETQYF. The CDR3 DNA reads as TGTGCCAGCAGCCGTAGACAGGGGGCAGGGGAGACCCAGTACTTC.

The gene calls are TRBV5-1 and TRBJ2-3; D is possibly TRBD2 (6 bases). V was clipped by 4 bases and J by 7 bases, with 13 bases between them. Germline V gene data show CDR1 as SGHRS and CDR2 as YFSETQ. The CDR3 totals 13 residues. The CDR3 DNA reads as TGCGCCAGCAGCCCTGGGACTTTAAATACGCAGTATTTT. Amino acids: CASSPGTLNTQYF.

This clone appeared once. The gene calls are TRBV5-1 and TRBJ1-6, with 7 nucleotides matching TRBD1. The CDR3 sequence is 14 residues long. The germline gives CDR1 SGHRS, CDR2 YFSETQ. V lost 4 bases and J lost 9; bases outside the gene matches: 7. The CDR3 spells CASSQRQGSSPLHF. As DNA, the CDR3 is TGCGCCAGCAGCCAGAGACAGGGATCTTCACCCCTCCACTTT.

The rearrangement links TRBV27 to TRBJ1-2; D call uncertain. Germline lookup yields CDR1 MNHEY and CDR2 SMNVEV (reference sequence). Trimming removed 0 bases from V and 5 bases from J, with 13 bases in between. The CDR3 loop spans 15 amino acids. The DNA of the CDR3 is TGTGCCAGCAGTTTATCCCCCCCGGGGAGGTATGGCTACACCTTC. It specifies CASSLSPPGRYGYTF.

This clone is medium-sized within its sample. The chain couples TRBV4-1 to TRBJ2-7, with 8 bases fitting TRBD1. J lost 5 bases, V lost 4 bases, and 7 bases had no gene match. The CDR3 length is 14 residues. Germline loops: CDR1 MGHRA, CDR2 YSYEKL. The CDR3 spells CASSPADRDNEQYF. In DNA form, the CDR3 reads TGCGCCAGCAGCCCAGCGGACAGGGACAACGAGCAGTACTTC.

The rearrangement uses TRBV19 and TRBJ1-5, with 10 nucleotides matching TRBD1. Trimming at V came to 2 bases and at J to 6 bases, leaving 7 bases not matched to a gene. Germline V gene data show CDR1 as LNHDA and CDR2 as SQIVND (reference sequence). This CDR3 has 16 amino acids. CDR3 in DNA: TGTGCCAGTAGTATAAGCGGGACAGGGGTAGGTCAGCCCCAGCATTTT. Protein sequence: CASSISGTGVGQPQHF.

The chain has TRBV5-1 and TRBJ2-1; D gene ambiguous. The CDR3 totals 11 residues. V lost 4 bases and J lost 7, with 6 bases in between. Per the germline V gene, CDR1 is SGHRS and CDR2 is YFSETQ. CDR3 loop: CASSVENEQFF. The CDR3 DNA is TGCGCCAGCAGCGTCGAGAATGAGCAGTTCTTC.

This clone was seen a single time. The J gene is TRBJ2-1, the V gene TRBV10-1, with 10 nucleotides matching TRBD1. Germline V gene lookup returns CDR1 WNHNN and CDR2 SYGVQD (reference sequence). This CDR3 has 13 amino acids. With 6 bases clipped from V and 10 bases from J, the junction kept 6 bases outside the gene matches. CDR3 residues: CASSGTGVYEQFF. For the CDR3, the DNA is TGCGCCAGCAGCGGGACAGGGGTATACGAGCAGTTCTTC.

This clone has a handful of counts. The genes are TRBV11-2 and TRBJ1-4, with 11 bases that match TRBD1. Germline V CDR1 and CDR2: SGHAT, FQNNGV. This CDR3 spans 16 amino acids. With V trimmed by 6 bases and J by 5 bases, 8 bases remained unmatched. This CDR3 reads CASRRGQGASNEKLFF. The CDR3 DNA follows: TGTGCCAGCAGACGCGGACAGGGGGCGTCGAATGAAAAACTGTTTTTT.

The CDR3 bases are TGCGCCAGCAGCTCCCAGGGCTCTGGAAACACCATATATTTT. It codes for CASSSQGSGNTIYF. The chain has TRBV5-1 and TRBJ1-3; a weak D match, TRBD1 (5 bases). The CDR3 extends over 14 amino acids. Between the trimmed V and J ends, which lost 3 bases and 0 bases, there was a span of 7 bases. Germline lookup yields CDR1 SGHRS and CDR2 YFSETQ.

The CDR3 protein is CASSQKAQGARNEKLFF. The CDR3 DNA reads as TGCGCCAGCAGCCAAAAGGCCCAGGGGGCCCGAAATGAAAAACTGTTTTTT. The gene calls are TRBV4-1 and TRBJ1-4, with 8 bases fitting TRBD1. V lost 2 bases and J lost 5; bases outside the gene matches: 10. Germline V lookup: CDR1 MGHRA, CDR2 YSYEKL. This CDR3 comprises 17 residues.

This sequence joins TRBV10-3 and TRBJ1-2, with TRBD1 identical over 7 bases. From germline, CDR1 is ENHRY and CDR2 SYGVKD. Trimming at V came to 0 bases and at J to 2 bases, leaving 3 bases not matched to a gene. The CDR3 runs 15 residues. The DNA for the CDR3 is TGTGCCATCAGTGAGTCGCGACAGGGCAACTATGGCTACACCTTC. Translation: CAISESRQGNYGYTF.

This chain uses TRBV6-6 with TRBJ1-5, with a possible D match to TRBD1 (6 bases). The ends were cut back, 5 bases at V and 8 bases at J, with 19 bases in the middle. The germline V gene has CDR1 MNHNY and CDR2 SVGAGI (reference sequence). The length of the CDR3 is 15 residues. CDR3 amino acids: CASSPPGAHLKPQHF. CDR3 bases: TGTGCCAGCAGTCCCCCAGGGGCCCACCTCAAGCCCCAGCATTTT.

V gene TRBV28 combines with J gene TRBJ1-6; D might be TRBD1 (6 bases). Trimming removed 4 bases at V and 4 bases at J, with 14 bases between. Germline V gene data show CDR1 as MDHEN and CDR2 as SYDVKM. The CDR3 is made up of 16 amino acids. Written as DNA, the CDR3 is TGTGCCAGCAGTTCACAGGGTGGGAATTATAATTCACCCCTCCACTTT. Its protein product is CASSSQGGNYNSPLHF.

The chain has TRBV5-4 and TRBJ1-2; TRBD1 is a possible D gene (5 bases). This CDR3 region has 15 residues. The V and J ends lost 7 bases and 6 bases respectively, with 22 bases between them. Germline CDR1 SGHNT, CDR2 YYREEE (reference sequence). CDR3 amino acids: CASARWGRDLHGYTF. CDR3 in DNA: TGTGCCAGCGCACGCTGGGGCAGGGATCTCCATGGCTACACCTTC.